These 25 T cell receptor beta chains were all obtained from the same sample, sequenced in a study of cytomegalovirus exposure and HLA in healthy donors. Clones were sequenced by immunoSEQ multiplex PCR, and TCRdb holds only the in-frame ones, with some missing. Of about 180,000 clones listed, around 85% are singletons. The sample consisted of PBMCs. These receptors came from a young man in good health and CMV-seropositive.

This chain links TRBV28 with TRBJ2-7; 9 bases line up with TRBD1. This CDR3 spans 17 amino acids. After removal of 5 bases from V and 1 base from J, the junction contained 12 bases not matched to a gene. The germline gives CDR1 MDHEN, CDR2 SYDVKM. The CDR3, as DNA: TGTGCCAGCAGTGCCCCTGGGACAGGGAAAGGATCCTACGAGCAGTACTTC. As protein: CASSAPGTGKGSYEQYF.

This clone was seen once. The CDR3 region is CASSLTTSNEQFF. CDR3 nucleotide sequence: TGTGCCAGCAGCTTGACGACTAGCAATGAGCAGTTCTTC. The chain joins TRBV7-9 to TRBJ2-1, with a weak D call TRBD2 (6 bases). The CDR3 contains 13 residues. The V gene's germline CDR1 is SEHNR and CDR2 FQNEAQ (reference sequence). V was pared by 3 bases and J by 6 bases, with 9 bases between.

Comments on this clone: Within the sample, other DNA sequences also encode this same CDR3. The gene calls are TRBV28 and TRBJ1-4, with 11 bases identical to TRBD1. The CDR3 length is 17 residues. J was trimmed by 0 bases and V by 4 bases; bases with no gene match: 4. CDR1 and CDR2 (germline): MDHEN, SYDVKM. This CDR3 is CASSSGQGAATNEKLFF. In DNA form, the CDR3 reads TGTGCCAGCAGTTCTGGACAGGGGGCCGCAACTAATGAAAAACTGTTTTTT.

The V call is TRBV6-6, the J call TRBJ2-5, with 11 bases lining up with TRBD2. The CDR3 extends over 14 amino acids. V lost 7 bases, J lost 4 bases, and 5 bases stayed unmatched. In germline, CDR1 is MNHNY, CDR2 SVGAGI (reference sequence). In DNA form, the CDR3 reads TGTGCCAGCACAACTAGCGGGGGCGGAGAGACCCAGTACTTC. Its translation is CASTTSGGGETQYF.

This sequence joins TRBV6-5 and TRBJ2-5, with D hard to call. The germline V and J ends were trimmed by 6 bases and 4 bases, with 6 bases remaining between them. Germline V lookup: CDR1 MNHEY, CDR2 SVGAGI. The CDR3 sequence is 11 residues long. The CDR3 region is CASRRGETQYF. CDR3 DNA: TGTGCCAGCAGAAGAGGAGAGACCCAGTACTTC.

The rearrangement uses TRBV11-1 and TRBJ1-6; 8 bases are a match to TRBD1. There are 17 residues in the CDR3. Looked up from germline, CDR1 is SGHAT and CDR2 is FQDESV (reference sequence). With 4 bases clipped from V and 9 bases from J, the junction kept 14 bases outside the gene matches. CDR3 nucleotide sequence: TGTGCCAGCAGCTCGAGGACAGGGCAGGGGATCGGTTCACCCCTCCACTTT. Residues: CASSSRTGQGIGSPLHF.

The chain joins TRBV30 to TRBJ1-1, with TRBD1 identical over 10 bases. The germline gives CDR1 GTSNPN, CDR2 SVGIG (reference sequence). Losses at the gene ends were 7 bases for V and 11 bases for J; bases not matched to a gene: 13. The CDR3 has 13 residues. The CDR3 sequence is CAFSGQGTREAFF. For the CDR3, the DNA is TGTGCCTTCTCGGGACAGGGGACTCGGGAGGCTTTCTTT.

V is TRBV5-1 and J is TRBJ1-2; D perhaps matches TRBD1 (5 bases). The CDR3 runs 14 residues. Trimming stripped 4 bases from V and 4 bases from J, with 14 bases between. Germline V CDR1 and CDR2: SGHRS, YFSETQ. The CDR3 sequence is CASSPQTGLYGYTF. The CDR3 region has the DNA TGCGCCAGCAGCCCACAAACAGGCCTCTATGGCTACACCTTC.

This rearrangement joins TRBV5-4 to TRBJ2-5; tentatively, D is TRBD1 (6 bases). V was trimmed by 4 bases and J by 5 bases, leaving 12 bases between them. The CDR3 totals 13 residues. Germline loops: CDR1 SGHNT, CDR2 YYREEE (reference sequence). This CDR3 is CASSQAQGETQYF. CDR3 DNA: TGTGCCAGCAGCCAGGCACAGGGCGAGACCCAGTACTTC.

This clone was seen just once. The chain joins TRBV19 to TRBJ1-6; 9 nucleotides align to TRBD1. V was pared by 1 base and J by 5 bases, with 0 bases of the junction left unmatched. Germline V lookup: CDR1 LNHDA, CDR2 SQIVND (reference sequence). The CDR3 contains 15 residues. CDR3 residues: CASSIGQGDNSPLHF. CDR3 nucleotide sequence: TGTGCCAGTAGTATAGGACAGGGGGATAATTCACCCCTCCACTTT.

The chain is built from TRBV5-6 and TRBJ2-5; D uncertain. The germline gives CDR1 SGHDT, CDR2 YYEEEE. V lost 4 bases and J lost 5, with 18 bases in between. The CDR3 has 15 residues. The CDR3 bases are TGTGCCAGCAGCCCCATATCAGCCTGGCGGGAGACCCAGTACTTC. Residues: CASSPISAWRETQYF.

The chain carries TRBV5-1 and TRBJ1-1; 7 bases align to TRBD1. This CDR3 is built from 17 residues. Germline loops: CDR1 SGHRS, CDR2 YFSETQ. The ends lost 1 base at V and 3 bases at J; junction bases unmatched: 12. The CDR3 nucleotides read TGCGCCAGCAGCTTGACAGGGGACCCCTGGGGTGACACTGAAGCTTTCTTT. Translation gives CASSLTGDPWGDTEAFF.

CDR3 sequence: CASSQAGSLYGYTF. The CDR3 DNA reads TGCGCCAGCAGCCAAGCGGGGTCCCTCTATGGCTACACCTTC. This chain uses TRBV4-1 with TRBJ1-2; unclear D gene. The ends were cut back, 1 base at V and 4 bases at J, with 10 bases in the middle. The CDR3 spans 14 residues. The germline V gene encodes CDR1 MGHRA and CDR2 YSYEKL.

The V and J genes are TRBV28 and TRBJ1-1; unclear D gene. V shed 8 bases and J shed 4 bases, with 11 bases lying between them. Germline CDR1 MDHEN, CDR2 SYDVKM. This CDR3 is built from 12 residues. As DNA, the CDR3 is TGTGCCAGCGCACGGGAGACCACTGAAGCTTTCTTT. Translating it yields CASARETTEAFF.

This clone was recorded a few times. J is TRBJ2-1 and V is TRBV4-2; 10 bases are a match to TRBD2. From germline, CDR1 is LGHNA and CDR2 YNFKEQ. The J segment lost 4 bases and the V segment lost 0 bases, leaving 3 bases of the junction unmatched. CDR3 length: 16 amino acids. CDR3 sequence: CASSQDSSGGYNEQFF. As DNA, the CDR3 is TGTGCCAGCAGCCAAGATAGTAGCGGGGGGTACAATGAGCAGTTCTTC.

This clone was seen just once. This chain uses TRBV10-2 with TRBJ2-1; the match to TRBD2 covers 14 bases. The CDR3 runs to 15 residues. Germline V gives CDR1 WSHSY, CDR2 SAAADI. V was pared by 2 bases and J by 12 bases, with 6 bases of the junction left unmatched. CDR3: CASSEPGLAGDGQFF. CDR3 DNA sequence: TGCGCCAGCAGTGAGCCGGGACTAGCGGGAGATGGGCAGTTCTTC.

This chain uses TRBV5-4 with TRBJ1-4, with D possibly being TRBD1 (6 bases). This CDR3 spans 14 amino acids. CDR1 and CDR2 (germline): SGHNT, YYREEE (reference sequence). V lost 5 bases and J lost 7, with 15 bases in between. CDR3: CASRPDSNSEKLFF. Written as DNA, the CDR3 is TGTGCCAGCAGACCGGACAGTAATAGTGAAAAACTGTTTTTT.

This sequence joins TRBV5-8 and TRBJ2-4; D unresolved. CDR1 SGHTS and CDR2 YDEGEE come from the germline V gene. With 0 bases removed from V and 8 bases from J, the gap between germline ends came to 9 bases. The CDR3 extends over 13 amino acids. CDR3 sequence: CASSLVNADIQYF. The CDR3 DNA reads as TGTGCCAGCAGCTTGGTCAACGCGGACATTCAGTACTTC.

This clone was seen many times. This rearrangement joins TRBV19 to TRBJ1-5; a possible D gene is TRBD1 (6 bases). The germline V gene encodes CDR1 LNHDA and CDR2 SQIVND (reference sequence). Trimming stripped 3 bases from V and 6 bases from J, with 15 bases between. The CDR3 spans 15 residues. In DNA, the CDR3 is TGTGCCAGTAGTATGGGCAGGGGCGAGGGTCAGCCCCAGCATTTT. It codes for CASSMGRGEGQPQHF.

CDR3 region: CASSLGTSGSPDTQYF. Written as DNA, the CDR3 is TGTGCCAGCAGTTTGGGGACTAGCGGGAGCCCAGATACGCAGTATTTT. V gene TRBV28 combines with J gene TRBJ2-3; 14 nucleotides agree with TRBD2. Germline lookup yields CDR1 MDHEN and CDR2 SYDVKM. The junction had 3 bases not matched to a gene; V was cut back by 3 bases and J by 4 bases. The CDR3 spans 16 residues.

The J gene is TRBJ2-1, the V gene TRBV30; TRBD2 aligns across 8 bases. CDR1 and CDR2 (germline): GTSNPN, SVGIG (reference sequence). CDR3 length: 15 residues. V lost 0 bases and J lost 6; bases outside the gene matches: 7. CDR3 nucleotide sequence: TGTGCCTGGAGTGTACGGGGGACTAGGGGCAATGAGCAGTTCTTC. Translated: CAWSVRGTRGNEQFF.

This clone was observed a handful of times. The J gene is TRBJ2-7, the V gene TRBV7-6; no clear D gene. Germline-derived CDR1 and CDR2 are SGHVS and FNYEAQ. The CDR3 has 15 amino acids. Trimming removed 5 bases from V and 3 bases from J, with 17 bases in between. Here the CDR3 reads CASSPAGSLGYEQYF. The CDR3, as DNA: TGTGCCAGCAGCCCCGCCGGGTCCTTGGGCTACGAGCAGTACTTC.

The rearrangement uses TRBV27 and TRBJ2-7, with D hard to call. The V end lost 7 bases, the J end lost 0 bases, and 10 bases lay between the germline ends. Germline V CDR1 and CDR2: MNHEY, SMNVEV (reference sequence). CDR3 length: 13 residues. In nucleotides, the CDR3 is TGTGCCAGCACTTCGGCAGGCTCCTACGAGCAGTACTTC. It specifies CASTSAGSYEQYF.

This chain links TRBV9 with TRBJ1-2; weak D call: TRBD1 (5 bases). CDR1 and CDR2 from the germline V gene are SGDLS and YYNGEE. Deletions cut 4 bases from V and 6 bases from J, with 16 bases between. The CDR3 loop spans 14 amino acids. The CDR3 reads CASSPLGGRDGYTF. CDR3 nucleotide sequence: TGTGCCAGCAGCCCCCTCGGGGGTAGAGATGGCTACACCTTC.

The V call is TRBV6-1, the J call TRBJ2-2; weak D call: TRBD2 (5 bases). The V end lost 1 base, the J end lost 6 bases, and 15 bases lay between the germline ends. CDR1 and CDR2 from the germline V gene are MNHNS and SASEGT. This CDR3 has 16 residues. The CDR3 DNA sequence: TGTGCCAGCAGTGAAGTCTCTTTCGGGGATGCCGGGGAGCTGTTTTTT. Its protein is CASSEVSFGDAGELFF.